A selection of T cell receptor beta chains follows, all from one sample in a study of CD8 T cells in Susac syndrome. TCRdb itself ran the immunoSEQ multiplex PCR reads through MiXCR, one entry per CDR3 protein. This table has about 130,000 distinct CDR3 sequences, about 95% appearing once. Sample: CD4+ T cells from PBMCs. These receptors came from a human donor in good health. The CDR3 runs from the conserved cysteine through the conserved F or W. The D gene is left open where the match is weak. The size of a clone is reported for some rows only, either as once, few or many, or as a class for expanded clones.

size	V	D	J	DNA	CDR3
.	TRBV3-1	.	TRBJ2-4	TGTGCCAGCAGCCAAGCGGGGGAAGGAACGGCAGGTGGGAAAAAAAACATTCAGTACTTC	CASSQAGEGTAGGKKNIQYF
.	TRBV12-3/TRBV12-4	.	TRBJ2-1	TGTGCCAGCAGCCGGGACAATGAGCAGTTCTTC	CASSRDNEQFF
.	TRBV3-1	TRBD2	TRBJ2-1	TGTGCCAGCAGCCAAGCGGCTAGCGGGCGCTCGGACGAGCAGTTCTTC	CASSQAASGRSDEQFF
.	TRBV28	.	TRBJ2-7	TGTGCCAGCAGCCCCTCAGGGACGGTTACCTACGAGCAGTACTTC	CASSPSGTVTYEQYF
.	TRBV19	.	TRBJ2-2	TGTGCCAGTAGTGCCCAGCCGAGAGGCACCGGGGAGCTGTTTTTT	CASSAQPRGTGELFF
.	TRBV12-3/TRBV12-4	.	TRBJ2-2	TGTGCCAGCAGTCCGGGACGGGGGACTCTGTTTTTT	CASSPGRGTLFF
.	TRBV6-5	.	TRBJ2-3	TGTGCCAGCAGTTTTCGCATCGGCACAGATACGCAGTATTTT	CASSFRIGTDTQYF
.	TRBV30	.	TRBJ1-4	TGTGCCTGCCAAACTAATGAAAAACTGTTTTTT	CACQTNEKLFF
.	TRBV24-1	TRBD2	TRBJ2-5	TGTGCCACCCGGGGGGGGGCGGTGGAGACCCAGTACTTC	CATRGGAVETQYF
.	TRBV2	TRBD2	TRBJ2-1	TGTGCCAGCAGCCTAGCGGGAGGGCCTTTTGAGCAGTTCTTC	CASSLAGGPFEQFF
once	TRBV18	TRBD1	TRBJ2-7	TGTGCCAGCTTACTCACCGGGACAGCAATCTACGAGCAGTACTTC	CASLLTGTAIYEQYF
once	TRBV2	TRBD1	TRBJ2-7	TGTGCCAGTGGACAGGGTGACCCGTACCCGAAGTACTTC	CASGQGDPYPKYF
.	TRBV7-9	.	TRBJ2-5	TGTGCCAGCAGCCGACTTTGGCGTCAAGAAGAGACCCAGTACTTC	CASSRLWRQEETQYF
.	TRBV29-1	.	TRBJ2-1	TGCAGCGGCGCTTCCATCTGGGGCTCCTACAATGAGCAGTTCTTC	CSGASIWGSYNEQFF
.	TRBV28	.	TRBJ1-1	TGTGCCAGCAGTTTTGGGACACGGAACACTGAAGCTTTCTTT	CASSFGTRNTEAFF
.	TRBV19	TRBD2	TRBJ2-7	TGTGCCAGTGGTAGCGGGAGAGGCTACGAGCAGTACTTC	CASGSGRGYEQYF
.	TRBV18	TRBD1	TRBJ1-3	TGTGCCAGCTCACCACCGGGACAGACCTCTGGAAACACCATATATTTT	CASSPPGQTSGNTIYF